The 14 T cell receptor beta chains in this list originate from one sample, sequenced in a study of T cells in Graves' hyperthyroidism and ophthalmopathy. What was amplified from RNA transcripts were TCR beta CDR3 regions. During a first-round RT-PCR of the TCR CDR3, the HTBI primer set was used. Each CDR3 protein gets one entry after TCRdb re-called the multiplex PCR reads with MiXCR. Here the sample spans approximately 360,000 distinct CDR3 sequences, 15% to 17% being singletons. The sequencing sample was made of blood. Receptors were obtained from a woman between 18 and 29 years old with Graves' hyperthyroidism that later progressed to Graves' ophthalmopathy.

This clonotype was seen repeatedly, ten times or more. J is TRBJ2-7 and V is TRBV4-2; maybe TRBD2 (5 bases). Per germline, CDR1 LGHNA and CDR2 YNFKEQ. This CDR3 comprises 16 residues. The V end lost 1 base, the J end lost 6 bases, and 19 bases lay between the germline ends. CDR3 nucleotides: TGTGCCAGCAGCCAAGCCGTCGGGGTCGGAGAGGGCGAGCAGTACTTC. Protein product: CASSQAVGVGEGEQYF.

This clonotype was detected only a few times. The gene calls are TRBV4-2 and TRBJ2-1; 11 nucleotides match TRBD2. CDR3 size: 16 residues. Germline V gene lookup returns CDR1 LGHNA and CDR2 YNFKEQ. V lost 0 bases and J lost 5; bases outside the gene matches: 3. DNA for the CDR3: TGTGCCAGCAGCCAAGAACAACTAGCGGGGGACAATGAGCAGTTCTTC. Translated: CASSQEQLAGDNEQFF.

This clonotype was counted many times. The CDR3 protein is CASNSPRAGLRDGQYF. The CDR3 DNA reads as TGTGCCAGCAACTCCCCGAGGGCAGGGCTCCGAGATGGGCAGTACTTC. The chain combines TRBV28 with TRBJ2-7, with D possibly being TRBD1 or TRBD2 (5 bases each). Trimming stripped 7 bases from V and 9 bases from J, with 28 bases between. This CDR3 region has 16 residues. Germline V lookup: CDR1 MDHEN, CDR2 SYDVKM.

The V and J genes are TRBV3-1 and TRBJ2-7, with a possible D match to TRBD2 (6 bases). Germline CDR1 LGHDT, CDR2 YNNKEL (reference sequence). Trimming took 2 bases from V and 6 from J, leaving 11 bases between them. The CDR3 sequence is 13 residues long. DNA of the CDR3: TGTGCCAGCAGCCAACACCCGGGAGTCGAGCAGTACTTC. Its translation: CASSQHPGVEQYF.

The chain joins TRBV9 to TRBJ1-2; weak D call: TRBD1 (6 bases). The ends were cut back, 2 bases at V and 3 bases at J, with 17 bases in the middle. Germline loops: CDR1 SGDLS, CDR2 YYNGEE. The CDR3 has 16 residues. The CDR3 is CASSVLGGPYDYGYTF. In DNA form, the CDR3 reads TGTGCCAGCAGCGTCCTGGGGGGGCCGTACGACTATGGCTACACCTTC.

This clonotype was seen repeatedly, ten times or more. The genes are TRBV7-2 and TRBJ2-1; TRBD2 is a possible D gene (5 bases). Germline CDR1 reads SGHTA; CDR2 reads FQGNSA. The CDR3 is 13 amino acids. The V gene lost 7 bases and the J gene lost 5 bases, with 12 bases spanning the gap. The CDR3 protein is CASTTGVNNEQFF. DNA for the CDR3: TGTGCCAGCACCACCGGGGTGAACAATGAGCAGTTCTTC.

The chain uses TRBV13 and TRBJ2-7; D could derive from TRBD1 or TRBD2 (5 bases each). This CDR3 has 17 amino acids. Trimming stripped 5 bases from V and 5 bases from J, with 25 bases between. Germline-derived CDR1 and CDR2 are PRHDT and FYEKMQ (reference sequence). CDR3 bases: TGTGCCAGCAGCGTTGCACCGTCGGGGACCGCGCGGCACGAGCAGTACTTC. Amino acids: CASSVAPSGTARHEQYF.

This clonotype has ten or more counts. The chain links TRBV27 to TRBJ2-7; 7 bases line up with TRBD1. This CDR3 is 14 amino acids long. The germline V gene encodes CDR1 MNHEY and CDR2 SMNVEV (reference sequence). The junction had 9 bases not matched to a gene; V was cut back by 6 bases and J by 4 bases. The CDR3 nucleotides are TGTGCCAGCAGGGTGGACAGGAGTTCATACGAGCAGTACTTC. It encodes CASRVDRSSYEQYF.

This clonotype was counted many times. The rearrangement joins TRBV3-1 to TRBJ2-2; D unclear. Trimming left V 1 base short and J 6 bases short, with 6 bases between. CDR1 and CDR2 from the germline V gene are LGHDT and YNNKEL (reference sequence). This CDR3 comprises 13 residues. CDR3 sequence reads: CASSQVSAGELFF. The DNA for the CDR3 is TGTGCCAGCAGCCAAGTGAGCGCCGGGGAGCTGTTTTTT.

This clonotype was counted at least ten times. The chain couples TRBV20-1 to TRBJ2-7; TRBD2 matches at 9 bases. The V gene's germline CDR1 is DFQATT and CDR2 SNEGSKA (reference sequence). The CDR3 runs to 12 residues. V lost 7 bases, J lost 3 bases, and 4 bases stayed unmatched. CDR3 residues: CSGERGDYEQYF. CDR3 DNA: TGCAGTGGAGAGCGGGGGGACTACGAGCAGTACTTC.

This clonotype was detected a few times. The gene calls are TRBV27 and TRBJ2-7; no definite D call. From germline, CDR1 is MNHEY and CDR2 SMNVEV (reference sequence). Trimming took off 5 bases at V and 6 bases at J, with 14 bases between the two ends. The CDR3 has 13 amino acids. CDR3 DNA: TGTGCCAGCAGTAGGGAACTCCTGGGCGAGCAGTACTTC. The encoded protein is CASSRELLGEQYF.

The CDR3 nucleotides read TGTGCCAGCAGTCGCCGGGACAGCGCTAGCACAGATACGCAGTATTTT. This encodes CASSRRDSASTDTQYF. V gene TRBV7-9 combines with J gene TRBJ2-3, with TRBD1 identical over 7 bases. J lost 0 bases, V lost 6 bases, and 9 bases had no gene match. Per the germline V gene, CDR1 is SEHNR and CDR2 is FQNEAQ (reference sequence). There are 16 residues in the CDR3.

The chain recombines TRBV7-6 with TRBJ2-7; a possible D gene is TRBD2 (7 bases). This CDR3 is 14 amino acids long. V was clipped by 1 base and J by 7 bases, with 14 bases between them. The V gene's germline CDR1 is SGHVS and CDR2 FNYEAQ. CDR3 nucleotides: TGTGCCAGCAGCTTAGGGGGGGGGGCAGGAGAGCAGTACTTC. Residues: CASSLGGGAGEQYF.

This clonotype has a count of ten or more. The CDR3 sequence is CASERRLHNEQFF. In DNA, the CDR3 is TGTGCCTCGGAAAGGAGGCTTCACAATGAGCAGTTCTTC. The J gene is TRBJ2-1, the V gene TRBV30, with D possibly matching TRBD2 (5 bases). The germline V gene encodes CDR1 GTSNPN and CDR2 SVGIG (reference sequence). The V and J ends lost 7 bases and 5 bases respectively, with 15 bases between them. CDR3 length: 13 residues.